Below, 20 T cell receptor beta chains from the same sample are listed, as sequenced in a study of T-cell reconstitution after alpha-beta-depleted transplantation in children. Molecular barcoding with unique molecular identifiers was used for the TCRbeta library. TCRdb re-analysed the PCR reads in MiXCR, keeping a single row per CDR3 protein. In the table there are fewer than 550,000 distinct CDR3 sequences, more than 9.5% of which are singletons. Sequences were derived from PBMCs, mostly from graft donor cells, sampled 180 days after TCRalphabeta/CD19-depleted stem cell transplant. The source is a female patient between 2 and 10 years old who had a stem cell transplant for aplastic anemia, so the T cells may come from the graft donor.

This clonotype turned up a few times. At one boundary the junction diverges from the germline segment, which might be a read error. The CDR3 DNA follows: TGTGCCAGCAGCCTGGGACTAGCGGTTCCGTCCTTC. Amino acids: CASSLGLAVPSF. This chain uses TRBV3-1 with TRBJ2-4, with 11 positions matching TRBD2. The germline CDR1 and CDR2 sequences are LGHDT and YNNKEL (reference sequence). CDR3 size: 12 residues.

This clonotype has more than one count but fewer than ten. The genes are TRBV11-2 and TRBJ1-5; D gene uncertain. Trimming took 0 bases from V and 1 from J, leaving 10 bases between them. Germline V gene sequence: CDR1 SGHAT, CDR2 FQNNGV. The CDR3 has 16 amino acids. CDR3 coding DNA: TGTGCCAGCAGCTTAGAATTGGTTCGGAGCAATCAGCCCCAGCATTTT. Translation gives CASSLELVRSNQPQHF.

This clonotype was recorded a few times. V and J are TRBV10-3 and TRBJ2-1; TRBD2 aligns across 7 bases. This CDR3 spans 16 amino acids. Germline CDR1 is ENHRY and CDR2 is SYGVKD. Unmatched junction bases numbered 4, after V lost 2 bases and J lost 0 bases. CDR3 protein: CAISESGESSYNEQFF. The CDR3 DNA follows: TGTGCCATCAGTGAGAGCGGGGAGAGCTCCTACAATGAGCAGTTCTTC.

This chain uses TRBV6-5 with TRBJ1-5; D ambiguous. Trimming removed 3 bases from V and 5 bases from J, with 14 bases in between. The CDR3 totals 15 residues. The germline CDR1 and CDR2 sequences are MNHEY and SVGAGI. CDR3 sequence (DNA): TGTGCCAGCAGTTATCACAGAAGTATGGATCAGCCCCAGCATTTT. Protein: CASSYHRSMDQPQHF.

A few counts support this clonotype. The chain carries TRBV28 and TRBJ1-1, with a possible D match to TRBD1 (5 bases). This CDR3 is 15 amino acids long. CDR1 and CDR2 from the germline V gene are MDHEN and SYDVKM. V lost 6 bases and J 4 bases, leaving 18 bases between the germline ends. In nucleotides, the CDR3 is TGTGCCAGCAGCCCGCACACAGGCCCTCGCACTGAAGCTTTCTTT. The encoded protein is CASSPHTGPRTEAFF.

The V gene is TRBV25-1, the J gene TRBJ1-2; perhaps TRBD1 as D (5 bases). Germline lookup yields CDR1 MGHDK and CDR2 SYGVNS. Trimming took off 5 bases at V and 8 bases at J, with 12 bases between the two ends. The CDR3 runs to 12 residues. The CDR3 nucleotides are TGTGCCAGCAGTTCCCAGGGCGAGGGCTACACCTTC. Amino acid sequence: CASSSQGEGYTF.

The chain is built from TRBV11-2 and TRBJ1-1, with TRBD1 identical over 7 bases. From germline, CDR1 is SGHAT and CDR2 FQNNGV. With V trimmed by 5 bases and J by 2 bases, 14 bases remained unmatched. This CDR3 spans 17 amino acids. The CDR3 sequence: CASSRRTGADLNTEAFF. DNA of the CDR3: TGTGCCAGCAGCCGTCGGACAGGCGCGGATTTAAACACTGAAGCTTTCTTT.

CDR3 residues: CSGYGADYGYTF. CDR3 coding DNA: TGCAGCGGATATGGAGCGGACTATGGCTACACCTTC. The chain links TRBV29-1 to TRBJ1-2; D remains unclear. The ends were cut back, 7 bases at V and 3 bases at J, with 12 bases in the middle. The CDR3 spans 12 residues. Looked up from germline, CDR1 is SQVTM and CDR2 is ANQGSEA.

This clonotype was seen only a few times. This chain's CDR3 is CASSLGGAGAADTQYF. The CDR3 DNA sequence: TGCGCCAGCAGCTTGGGCGGAGCGGGAGCCGCAGATACGCAGTATTTT. The chain is built from TRBV5-1 and TRBJ2-3, with TRBD2 identical over 8 bases. The CDR3 is 16 residues long. With V trimmed by 0 bases and J by 4 bases, 7 bases remained unmatched. Per the germline V gene, CDR1 is SGHRS and CDR2 is YFSETQ. Using reference TRBV5-1 and TRBJ2-3 for the parts outside the CDR3, the full variable domain is KAGVTQTPRYLIKTRGQQVTLSCSPISGHRSVSWYQQTPGQGLQFLFEYFSETQRNKGNFPGRFSGRQFSNSRSEMNVSTLELGDSALYLCASSLGGAGAADTQYFGPGTRLTVL.

The V and J genes are TRBV7-2 and TRBJ2-3; 10 nucleotides match TRBD2. This CDR3 has 15 amino acids. With 6 bases clipped from V and 2 bases from J, the junction kept 5 bases outside the gene matches. Germline lookup yields CDR1 SGHTA and CDR2 FQGNSA. The CDR3 loop is CASRLAGVNTDTQYF. In DNA form, the CDR3 reads TGTGCCAGCAGGCTAGCGGGAGTTAACACAGATACGCAGTATTTT.

In its sample, this clonotype was seen a few times. The chain links TRBV12-3 or TRBV12-4 to TRBJ2-7; maybe TRBD2 (6 bases). Between the trimmed V and J ends, which lost 6 bases and 0 bases, there was a span of 18 bases. The CDR3 runs to 16 residues. The CDR3 DNA follows: TGTGCCAGCAGACCCGGATTAGCGGCGTCCTCCTACGAGCAGTACTTC. It specifies CASRPGLAASSYEQYF.

About this clonotype: The junction and the germline gene differ at one end; a read error may be behind it. The chain carries TRBV28 and TRBJ2-1; 12 nucleotides align to TRBD2. CDR1 and CDR2 from the germline V gene are MDHEN and SYDVKM. There are 19 residues in the CDR3. CDR3 residues: CASSFLGANLAGGPYEHFF. CDR3 sequence (DNA): TGTGCCAGCAGTTTTCTTGGCGCGAATCTAGCGGGAGGGCCCTATGAGCACTTCTTC.

This clonotype was detected many times. The chain has TRBV28 and TRBJ1-2; 8 nucleotides line up with TRBD1. The CDR3 is made up of 14 amino acids. V shed 5 bases, J shed 3 bases, and the junction held 5 bases outside the gene matches. Germline V gene data show CDR1 as MDHEN and CDR2 as SYDVKM. The CDR3 spells CASSHDRGDYGYTF. The CDR3 DNA follows: TGTGCCAGCAGTCACGACAGGGGAGACTATGGCTACACCTTC.

The V call is TRBV18, the J call TRBJ1-3, with unresolved D. The CDR3 has 16 amino acids. Germline CDR1 KGHSH, CDR2 LQKENI. V gave up 0 bases and J gave up 7 bases, with 16 bases separating them. CDR3 in DNA: TGTGCCAGCTCACCACCCCGCCAGGCTGGGAGGAACACCATATATTTT. As protein: CASSPPRQAGRNTIYF.

This clonotype was recorded a few times. The V call is TRBV15, the J call TRBJ2-5; maybe TRBD2 (5 bases). The CDR3 covers 14 residues. From germline, CDR1 is LNHNV and CDR2 YYDKDF (reference sequence). The V gene lost 3 bases and the J gene lost 5 bases, with 13 bases spanning the gap. CDR3 loop: CATSSDGPGETQYF. CDR3 nucleotide sequence: TGTGCCACCAGCAGTGACGGCCCGGGGGAGACCCAGTACTTC.

This clonotype has more than one count but fewer than ten. This chain connects TRBV3-1 to TRBJ1-1; 8 bases align to TRBD1. Germline values: CDR1 LGHDT, CDR2 YNNKEL (reference sequence). The CDR3 consists of 18 residues. V dropped 4 bases and J dropped 0; count of bases not matched to a gene: 13. CDR3 residues: CASSPILGQGDMNTEAFF. The CDR3 DNA is TGTGCCAGCAGCCCGATCTTAGGACAGGGAGACATGAACACTGAAGCTTTCTTT.

This clonotype was seen a handful of times. The chain employs TRBV15 and TRBJ2-1, with D possibly matching TRBD1 (5 bases). The CDR3 has 14 amino acids. The ends were cut back, 1 base at V and 5 bases at J, with 9 bases in the middle. CDR1 LNHNV and CDR2 YYDKDF come from the germline V gene (reference sequence). As DNA, the CDR3 is TGTGCCACCAGCAGAGCCCCCAGGGACAATGAGCAGTTCTTC. Its translation: CATSRAPRDNEQFF.

This clonotype was detected many times. The chain is built from TRBV12-3 or TRBV12-4 and TRBJ1-1, with D possibly being TRBD1 (6 bases). The CDR3 contains 13 residues. V was cut by 3 bases and J by 5 bases, with 10 bases left in between. In DNA, the CDR3 is TGTGCCAGCAGTTTGTGGCAGGGGACTGAAGCTTTCTTT. It translates to CASSLWQGTEAFF.

This clonotype was found a few times. V and J are TRBV20-1 and TRBJ2-1, with no clear D. Between the trimmed V and J ends, which lost 0 bases and 2 bases, there was a span of 8 bases. Germline values: CDR1 DFQATT, CDR2 SNEGSKA (reference sequence). This CDR3 region has 14 residues. CDR3 DNA sequence: TGCAGTGCTAGAGATCTCATAACCTACAATGAGCAGTTCTTC. Residues: CSARDLITYNEQFF.

The rearrangement links TRBV4-2 to TRBJ2-7; TRBD2 matches 11 bases. The V segment lost 5 bases and the J segment 7 bases; nucleotides outside the gene matches: 13. CDR1 is LGHNA, CDR2 YNFKEQ, per germline. This CDR3 has 16 residues. CDR3 protein: CASSSSGRKTPGEQYF. CDR3 nucleotide sequence: TGTGCCAGCAGCTCTAGCGGGAGGAAGACCCCGGGGGAGCAGTACTTC.